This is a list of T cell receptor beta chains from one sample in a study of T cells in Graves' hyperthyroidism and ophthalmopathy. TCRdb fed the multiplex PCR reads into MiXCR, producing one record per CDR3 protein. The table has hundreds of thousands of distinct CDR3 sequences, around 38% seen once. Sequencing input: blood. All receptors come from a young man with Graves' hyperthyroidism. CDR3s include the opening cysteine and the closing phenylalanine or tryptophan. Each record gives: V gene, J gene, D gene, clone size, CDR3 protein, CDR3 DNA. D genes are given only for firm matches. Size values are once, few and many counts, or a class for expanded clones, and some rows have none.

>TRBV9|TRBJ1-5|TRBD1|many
CASSVGTGANQPQHF
TGTGCCAGCAGCGTCGGGACAGGGGCAAATCAGCCCCAGCATTTT
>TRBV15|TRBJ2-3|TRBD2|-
CATSPPSGGTDTQYF
TGTGCCACCAGCCCTCCTAGCGGGGGCACAGATACGCAGTATTTT
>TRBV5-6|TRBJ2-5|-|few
CASSPLWTVRETQYF
TGTGCCAGCAGCCCACTCTGGACGGTGCGGGAGACCCAGTACTTC
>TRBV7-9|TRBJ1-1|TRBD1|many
CASSLEGQQLNTEAFF
TGTGCCAGCAGCTTGGAGGGACAGCAACTGAACACTGAAGCTTTCTTT
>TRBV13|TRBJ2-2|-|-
CASSLSRGRGGTGELFF
TGTGCCAGCAGCCTATCTAGGGGCAGGGGCGGAACCGGGGAGCTGTTTTTT
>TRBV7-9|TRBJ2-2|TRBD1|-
CASSFEQGPYTGELFF
TGTGCCAGCAGCTTTGAACAGGGGCCCTACACCGGGGAGCTGTTTTTT
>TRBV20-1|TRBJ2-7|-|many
CSAVPSVYEQYF
TGCAGTGCCGTACCTAGCGTGTACGAGCAGTACTTC
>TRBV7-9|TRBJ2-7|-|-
CASSSWGLGNEQYF
TGTGCCAGCAGCTCATGGGGGCTTGGGAACGAGCAGTACTTC
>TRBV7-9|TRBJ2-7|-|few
CASSMATWGEQYF
TGTGCCAGCAGCATGGCTACCTGGGGAGAGCAGTACTTC
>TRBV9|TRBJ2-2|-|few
CASSENEGPATGELFF
TGTGCCAGCAGCGAGAATGAAGGCCCAGCCACCGGGGAGCTGTTTTTT
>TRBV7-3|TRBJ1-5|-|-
CASRSWLSNQPQHF
TGTGCCAGCAGATCATGGTTAAGCAATCAGCCCCAGCATTTT
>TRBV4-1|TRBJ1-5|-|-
CASSPPGPNQPQHF
TGCGCCAGCAGCCCTCCCGGACCGAATCAGCCCCAGCATTTT
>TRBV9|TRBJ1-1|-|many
CASSVGGDGTEAFF
TGTGCCAGCAGCGTAGGAGGGGACGGCACTGAAGCTTTCTTT
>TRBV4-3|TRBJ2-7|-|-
CASGQEPAEPREQYF
TGCGCCAGCGGCCAAGAGCCCGCGGAGCCTAGGGAGCAGTACTTC
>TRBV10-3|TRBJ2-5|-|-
CAISRMSWETQYF
TGTGCCATCAGCCGTATGTCCTGGGAGACCCAGTACTTC
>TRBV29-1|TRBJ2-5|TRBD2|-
CSVAGGGHQETQYF
TGCAGCGTTGCAGGCGGGGGGCACCAAGAGACCCAGTACTTC
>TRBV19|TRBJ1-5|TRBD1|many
CASSTSTGTGEQPQHF
TGTGCCAGTAGTACATCCACCGGGACAGGGGAACAGCCCCAGCATTTT
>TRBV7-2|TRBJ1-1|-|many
CASSLSRDTEAFF
TGTGCCAGCAGCCTCAGCCGGGATACTGAAGCTTTCTTT
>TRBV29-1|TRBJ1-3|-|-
CSADQGYPNTIYF
TGCAGCGCTGACCAGGGGTATCCGAACACCATATATTTT
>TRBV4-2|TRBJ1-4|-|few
CASSQVLQDEKLFF
TGTGCCAGCAGCCAAGTGCTCCAGGATGAAAAACTGTTTTTT
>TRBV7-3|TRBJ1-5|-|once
CASSPDNNQPQHF
TGCGCCAGCAGCCCGGACAACAATCAGCCCCAGCATTTT
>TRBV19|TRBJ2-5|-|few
CASSIDRGAGTAETQYF
TGTGCCAGTAGTATAGATAGGGGTGCCGGGACGGCAGAGACCCAGTACTTC
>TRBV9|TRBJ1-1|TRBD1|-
CASSFGPTGDIEAFF
TGTGCCAGCAGCTTCGGACCGACAGGGGATATTGAAGCTTTCTTT
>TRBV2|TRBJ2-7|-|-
CAAGLAQNEQYF
TGTGCCGCGGGGCTAGCGCAAAACGAGCAGTACTTC
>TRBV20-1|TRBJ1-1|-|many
CSAREWNTEAFF
TGCAGTGCTAGAGAGTGGAACACTGAAGCTTTCTTT
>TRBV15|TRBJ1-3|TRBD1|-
CATSSTPGQGADDIYF
TGTGCCACCAGCAGCACCCCGGGACAGGGGGCAGATGACATATATTTT
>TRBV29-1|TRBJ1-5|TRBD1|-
CSVGDRDFRPQHF
TGCAGCGTTGGGGACAGGGACTTTCGGCCCCAGCATTTT
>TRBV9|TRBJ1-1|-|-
CASSQLGGDTEAFF
TGCGCCAGCAGCCAATTGGGGGGCGACACTGAAGCTTTCTTT
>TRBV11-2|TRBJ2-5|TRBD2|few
CASSLALAGVETQYF
TGTGCCAGCAGCTTAGCCCTAGCGGGAGTGGAGACCCAGTACTTC
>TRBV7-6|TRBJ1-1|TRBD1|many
CASSQTGYTEAFF
TGTGCCAGCAGCCAGACAGGGTACACTGAAGCTTTCTTT
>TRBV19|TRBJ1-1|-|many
CASSIAKYTEAFF
TGTGCCAGTAGTATAGCGAAGTACACTGAAGCTTTCTTT
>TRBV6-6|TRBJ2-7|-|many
CASSQEGPPYEQYF
TGTGCCAGCAGCCAGGAAGGGCCCCCTTACGAGCAGTACTTC
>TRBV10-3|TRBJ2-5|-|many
CAISDGGALPETQYF
TGTGCCATCAGTGACGGCGGAGCGCTCCCAGAGACCCAGTACTTC
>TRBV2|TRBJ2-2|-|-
CASSGGIQTGELFF
TGTGCCAGCAGTGGGGGCATCCAAACCGGGGAGCTGTTTTTT
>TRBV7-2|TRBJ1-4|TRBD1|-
CASSLEGRGHEKLFF
TGTGCCAGCAGCTTGGAGGGTAGGGGGCATGAAAAACTGTTTTTT
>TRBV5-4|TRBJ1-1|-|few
CASSTLPEAFF
TGTGCCAGCAGCACCCTACCAGAAGCTTTCTTT
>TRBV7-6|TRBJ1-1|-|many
CASSLEGRRANTEAFF
TGTGCCAGCAGCTTAGAAGGGCGACGGGCGAACACTGAAGCTTTCTTT
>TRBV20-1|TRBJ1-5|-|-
CSARATKTQHF
TGCAGTGCTAGAGCGACGAAGACCCAGCATTTT
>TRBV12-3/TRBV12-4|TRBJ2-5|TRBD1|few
CASSLTREQGYPKTQYF
TGTGCCAGCAGTCTAACACGAGAACAGGGGTACCCAAAGACCCAGTACTTC
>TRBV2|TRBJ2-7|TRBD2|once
CASSASLAGGQDEQYF
TGTGCCAGCAGTGCCTCGCTAGCGGGAGGGCAGGACGAGCAGTACTTC